This TCR beta chain was retrieved from a study of metastatic and nonmetastatic thyroid tumors. Study-level results: Reported TCR beta diversity, measured in blood and tumor, was significantly higher for malignant thyroid tumors than for benign nodules.

Authors' methods: The distant-metastasis classifier for papillary thyroid cancer was built from CDR3 differences across clinicopathological groups. Using MiXCR, TCRdb reanalyzed the PCR reads. The V and J calls, along with clone size, are taken from TCRdb and not from the paper's own processing. The top ten hold about 24% of the sample, which has roughly 39,000 clones, 40% to 55% seen once. In its sample, this clone was seen a few times. Its antigen is unidentified. The J segment lost 7 bases and the V segment lost 4 bases, leaving 8 bases of the junction unmatched. CDR1 ENHRY and CDR2 SYGVKD come from the germline V gene. CDR3 length: 16 residues. There were no patients who had received any treatment before thyroid surgery.

This TCR came from a male donor with papillary thyroid cancer or a benign thyroid nodule (not recorded which). Some clones in this sample may be carry-over from other donors' samples. Material for sequencing was tumor tissue. The V and J genes are TRBV10-3 and TRBJ2-7; 15 nucleotides match TRBD2. The CDR3: CAISASGLAGGGEQYF. In DNA form, the CDR3 reads TGTGCCATCAGTGCTTCGGGACTAGCGGGAGGCGGGGAGCAGTACTTC.